This T cell receptor (beta chain) was obtained from a study of cytomegalovirus exposure and HLA in healthy donors. The CDR3 contains 13 residues. The ends were cut back, 0 bases at V and 2 bases at J, with 5 bases in the middle. Germline V gene data show CDR1 as SGDLS and CDR2 as YYNGEE. The PCR ran on 60 Vbeta and 13 Jbeta primers. Only in-frame clones appear in the TCRdb table, and some are missing; sequencing was by immunoSEQ multiplex PCR. This sample yields over 100,000 clones, of which approximately 80% are seen a single time; 12% belongs to the top ten. The sample taken for sequencing was PBMCs. This clonotype was sampled from a woman in her thirties or forties in good health and CMV-seropositive. V and J are TRBV9 and TRBJ1-2; D gene uncertain. The CDR3 loop reads CASSVVGNYGYTF. The CDR3 DNA sequence: TGTGCCAGCAGCGTAGTGGGCAACTATGGCTACACCTTC.